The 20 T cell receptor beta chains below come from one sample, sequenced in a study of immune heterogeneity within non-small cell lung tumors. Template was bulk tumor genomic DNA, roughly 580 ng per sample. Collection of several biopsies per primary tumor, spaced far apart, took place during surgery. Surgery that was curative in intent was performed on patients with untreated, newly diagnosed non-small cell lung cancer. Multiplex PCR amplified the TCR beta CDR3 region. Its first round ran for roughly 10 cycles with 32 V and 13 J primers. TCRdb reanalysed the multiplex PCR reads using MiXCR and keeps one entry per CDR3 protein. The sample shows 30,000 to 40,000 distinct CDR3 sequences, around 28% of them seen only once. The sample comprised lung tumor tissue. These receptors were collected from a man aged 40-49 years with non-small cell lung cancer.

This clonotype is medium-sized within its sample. The CDR3: CSARSTDVASENYGYTF. The DNA for the CDR3 is TGCAGTGCTAGATCAACTGATGTGGCCTCGGAGAACTATGGCTACACCTTC. V is TRBV20-1 and J is TRBJ1-2; D ambiguous. V gave up 2 bases and J gave up 2 bases, with 21 bases separating them. This CDR3 comprises 17 residues. CDR1 and CDR2 from the germline V gene are DFQATT and SNEGSKA (reference sequence).

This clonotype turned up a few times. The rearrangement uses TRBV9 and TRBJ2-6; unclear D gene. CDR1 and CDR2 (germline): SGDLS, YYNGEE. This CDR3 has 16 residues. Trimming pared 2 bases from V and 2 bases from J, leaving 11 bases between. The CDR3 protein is CASSVLQIPGANVLTF. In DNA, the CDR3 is TGTGCCAGCAGCGTCCTCCAGATTCCTGGGGCCAACGTCCTGACTTTC.

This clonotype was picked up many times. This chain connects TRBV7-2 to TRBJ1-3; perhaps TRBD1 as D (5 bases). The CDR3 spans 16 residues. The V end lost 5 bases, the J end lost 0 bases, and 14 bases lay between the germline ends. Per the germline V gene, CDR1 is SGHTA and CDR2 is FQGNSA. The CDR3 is CASSPRRGSSGNTIYF. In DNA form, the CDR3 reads TGTGCCAGCAGCCCGAGACGGGGGAGCTCTGGAAACACCATATATTTT.

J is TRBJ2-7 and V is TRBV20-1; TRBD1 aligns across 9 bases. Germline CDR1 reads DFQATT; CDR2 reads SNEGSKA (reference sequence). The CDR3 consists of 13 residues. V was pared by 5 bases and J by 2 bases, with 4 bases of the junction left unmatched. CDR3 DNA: TGCAGTGCTGCCCGGGACAGGGCCTACGAGCAGTACTTC. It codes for CSAARDRAYEQYF.

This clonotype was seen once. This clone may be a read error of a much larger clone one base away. The CDR3 here is CAWNIHRDVYTF. The CDR3 DNA reads TGTGCCTGGAATATCCACAGGGATGTCTACACCTTC. The J gene is TRBJ1-2, the V gene TRBV30; maybe TRBD1 (6 bases). Trimming shortened V by 4 bases and J by 10 bases, and 16 bases separated the two germline ends. Germline loops: CDR1 GTSNPN, CDR2 SVGIG (reference sequence). The CDR3 consists of 12 residues. The whole variable domain, filled in from reference TRBV30 and TRBJ1-2, reads SQTIHQWPATLVQPVGSPLSLECTVEGTSNPNLYWYRQAAGRGLQLLFYSVGIGQISSEVPQNLSASRPQDRQFILSSKKLLLSDSGFYLCAWNIHRDVYTFGSGTRLTVV.

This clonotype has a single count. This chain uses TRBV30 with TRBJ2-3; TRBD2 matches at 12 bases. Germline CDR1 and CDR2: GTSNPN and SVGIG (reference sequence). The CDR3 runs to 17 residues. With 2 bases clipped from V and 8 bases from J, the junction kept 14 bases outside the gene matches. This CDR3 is CAWSLSLAGGPSGTQYF. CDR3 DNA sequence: TGTGCCTGGAGTTTATCTCTAGCGGGAGGGCCGTCGGGTACGCAGTATTTT.

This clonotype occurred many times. For the CDR3, the DNA is TGTGCCAGCGGGGCTTACGGGAGCTCCTACGAGCAGTACTTC. Translation gives CASGAYGSSYEQYF. The V call is TRBV7-2, the J call TRBJ2-7, with a weak D call TRBD2 (6 bases). Germline V gene lookup returns CDR1 SGHTA and CDR2 FQGNSA. Trimming removed 8 bases at V and 0 bases at J, with 14 bases between. The length of the CDR3 is 14 residues.

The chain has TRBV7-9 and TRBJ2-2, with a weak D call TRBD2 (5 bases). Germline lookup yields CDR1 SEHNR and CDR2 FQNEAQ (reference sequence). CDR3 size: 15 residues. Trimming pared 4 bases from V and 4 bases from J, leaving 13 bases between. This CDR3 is CASSYCGSGTGELFF. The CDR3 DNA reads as TGTGCCAGCAGCTACTGTGGGAGTGGCACCGGGGAGCTGTTTTTT.

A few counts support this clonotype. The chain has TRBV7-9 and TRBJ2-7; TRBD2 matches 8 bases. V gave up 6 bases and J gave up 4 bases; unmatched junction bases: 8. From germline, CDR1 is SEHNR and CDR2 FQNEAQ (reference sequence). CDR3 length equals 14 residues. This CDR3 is CASSSQGGGYEQYF. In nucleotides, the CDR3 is TGTGCCAGCAGTTCTCAGGGCGGGGGGTACGAGCAGTACTTC.

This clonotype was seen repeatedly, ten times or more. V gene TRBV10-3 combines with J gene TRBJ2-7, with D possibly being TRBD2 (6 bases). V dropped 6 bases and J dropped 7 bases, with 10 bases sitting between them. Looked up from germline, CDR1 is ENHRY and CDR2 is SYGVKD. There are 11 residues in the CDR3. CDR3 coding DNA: TGTGCCATCAGCGCGGGGCGGGAGCAGTACTTC. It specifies CAISAGREQYF.

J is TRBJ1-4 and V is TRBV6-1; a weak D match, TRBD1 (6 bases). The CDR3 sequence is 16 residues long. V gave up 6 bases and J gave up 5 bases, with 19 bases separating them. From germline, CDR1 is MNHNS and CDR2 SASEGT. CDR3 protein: CASSQFSGADNEKLFF. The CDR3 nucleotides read TGTGCCAGCAGCCAGTTTTCGGGGGCCGACAATGAAAAACTGTTTTTT.

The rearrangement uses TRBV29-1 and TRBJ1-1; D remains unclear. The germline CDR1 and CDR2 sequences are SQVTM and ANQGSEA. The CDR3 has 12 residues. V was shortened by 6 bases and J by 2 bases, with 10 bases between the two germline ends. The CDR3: CSVRTDNTEAFF. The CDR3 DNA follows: TGCAGCGTGAGGACGGACAACACTGAAGCTTTCTTT.

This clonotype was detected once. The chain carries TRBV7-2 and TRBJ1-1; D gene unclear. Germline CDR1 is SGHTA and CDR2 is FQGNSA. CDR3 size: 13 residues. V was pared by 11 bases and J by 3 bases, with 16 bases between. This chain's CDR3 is CARTLGRDTEAFF. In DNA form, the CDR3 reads TGTGCCCGCACCCTAGGCCGGGACACTGAAGCTTTCTTT.

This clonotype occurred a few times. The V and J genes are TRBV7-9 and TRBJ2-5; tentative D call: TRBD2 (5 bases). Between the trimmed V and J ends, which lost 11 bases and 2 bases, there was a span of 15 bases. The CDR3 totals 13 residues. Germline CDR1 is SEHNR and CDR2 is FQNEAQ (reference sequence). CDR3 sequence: CAGRGSGQETQYF. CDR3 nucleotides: TGTGCCGGGAGAGGGTCAGGTCAAGAGACCCAGTACTTC.

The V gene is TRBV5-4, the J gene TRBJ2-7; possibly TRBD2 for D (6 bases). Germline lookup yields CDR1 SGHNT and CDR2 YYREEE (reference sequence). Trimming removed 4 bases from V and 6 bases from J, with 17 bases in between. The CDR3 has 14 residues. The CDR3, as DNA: TGTGCCAGCAGCAACGGACTAATGCCTGGCGAGCAGTACTTC. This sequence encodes CASSNGLMPGEQYF.

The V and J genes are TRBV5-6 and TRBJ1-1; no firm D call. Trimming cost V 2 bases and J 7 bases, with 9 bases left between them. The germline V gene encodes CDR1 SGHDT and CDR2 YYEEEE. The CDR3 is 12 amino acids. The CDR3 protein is CASSLGGIEAFF. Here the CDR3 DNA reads TGTGCCAGCAGCTTAGGCGGAATTGAAGCTTTCTTT.

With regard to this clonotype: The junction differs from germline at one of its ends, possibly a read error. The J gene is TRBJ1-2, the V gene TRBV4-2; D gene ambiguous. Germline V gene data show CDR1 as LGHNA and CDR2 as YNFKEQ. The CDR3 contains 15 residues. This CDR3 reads CASIQDQNSNYGYTF. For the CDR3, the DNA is TGTGCCAGCATCCAAGACCAGAACTCTAACTATGGCTACACCTTC.

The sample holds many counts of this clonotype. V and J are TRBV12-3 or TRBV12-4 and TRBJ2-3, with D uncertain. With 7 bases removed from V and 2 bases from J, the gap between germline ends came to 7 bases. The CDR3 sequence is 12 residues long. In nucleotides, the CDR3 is TGTGCCAGCACCTCGAACACAGATACGCAGTATTTT. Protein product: CASTSNTDTQYF.

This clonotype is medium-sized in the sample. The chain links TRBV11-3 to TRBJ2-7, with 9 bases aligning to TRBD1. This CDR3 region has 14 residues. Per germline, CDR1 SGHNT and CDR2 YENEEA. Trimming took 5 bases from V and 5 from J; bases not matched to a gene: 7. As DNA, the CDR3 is TGTGCCAGCAGCGCACAGGGGGCGTCCAACGAGCAGTACTTC. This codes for CASSAQGASNEQYF.

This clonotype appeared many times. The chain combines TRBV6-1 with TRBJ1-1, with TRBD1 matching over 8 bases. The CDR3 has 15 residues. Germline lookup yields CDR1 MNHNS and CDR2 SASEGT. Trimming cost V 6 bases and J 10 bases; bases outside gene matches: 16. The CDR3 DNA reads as TGTGCCAGCAGAAAAGGTAGTGCAGGGGGCGACGCAGCTTTCTTT. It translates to CASRKGSAGGDAAFF.